The 18 T cell receptor beta chains below come from one sample, sequenced in a study of identical twins. TCRdb redid the calling of the 5' RACE reads with MiXCR, one entry per CDR3 protein. The sample yields under 450,000 distinct CDR3 sequences, roughly 18% seen once. The sequenced sample was naive T cells sorted from blood. Source of these receptors: a man in his fifties or sixties in good health.

The chain combines TRBV6-1 with TRBJ2-7; TRBD1 matches 11 bases. Germline assignment: CDR1 MNHNS and CDR2 SASEGT. This CDR3 comprises 14 residues. V lost 6 bases and J lost 3; bases outside the gene matches: 4. The CDR3 loop is CASRGGTGGYEQYF. CDR3 DNA sequence: TGTGCCAGCAGGGGGGGGACAGGGGGCTACGAGCAGTACTTC.

This rearrangement joins TRBV15 to TRBJ2-1, with 7 nucleotides matching TRBD2. V lost 2 bases and J lost 2; bases outside the gene matches: 3. Germline CDR1 reads LNHNV; CDR2 reads YYDKDF (reference sequence). This CDR3 contains 15 residues. The CDR3 region is CATSRPGLPYNEQFF. The CDR3 DNA sequence: TGTGCCACCAGCAGACCGGGACTACCCTACAATGAGCAGTTCTTC.

The chain recombines TRBV4-3 with TRBJ2-7; D is perhaps TRBD1 (5 bases). The CDR3 covers 16 residues. V was shortened by 0 bases and J by 2 bases, with 14 bases between the two germline ends. Germline V CDR1 and CDR2: LGHNA, YSLEER. This CDR3 is CASSQERGKGTYEQYF. CDR3 DNA sequence: TGCGCCAGCAGCCAAGAGCGTGGGAAGGGGACCTACGAGCAGTACTTC.

This clonotype appeared many times. J is TRBJ2-7 and V is TRBV20-1; D gene uncertain. V was shortened by 6 bases and J by 0 bases, with 12 bases between the two germline ends. Looked up from germline, CDR1 is DFQATT and CDR2 is SNEGSKA (reference sequence). The CDR3 consists of 13 residues. The CDR3 nucleotides are TGCAGTGCCGGACGGATAACCTCCTACGAGCAGTACTTC. This sequence encodes CSAGRITSYEQYF.

The chain is built from TRBV6-5 and TRBJ2-4; 14 bases are shared with TRBD2. This CDR3 has 15 residues. Germline V CDR1 and CDR2: MNHEY, SVGAGI. Trimming cost V 2 bases and J 6 bases; bases outside gene matches: 0. Here the CDR3 reads CASSYGTSGGNIQYF. The CDR3 DNA follows: TGTGCCAGCAGTTACGGGACTAGCGGGGGAAACATTCAGTACTTC.

This clonotype has at least ten counts. J is TRBJ1-5 and V is TRBV4-2, with D tentatively TRBD1 (5 bases). CDR1 is LGHNA, CDR2 YNFKEQ, per germline. This CDR3 region has 16 residues. The V end lost 0 bases, the J end lost 2 bases, and 11 bases lay between the germline ends. Here the CDR3 reads CASSQERGIGNQPQHF. In DNA, the CDR3 is TGTGCCAGCAGCCAAGAAAGGGGCATCGGCAATCAGCCCCAGCATTTT.

This chain joins TRBV6-2 or TRBV6-3 and TRBJ2-1; 7 bases are a match to TRBD1. Trimming took 4 bases from V and 7 from J; bases not matched to a gene: 16. The CDR3 consists of 17 residues. Germline-derived CDR1 and CDR2 are MNHEY and SVGEGT. CDR3 loop: CASSFPLQGWNLNEQFF. CDR3 sequence (DNA): TGTGCCAGCAGTTTCCCCCTACAGGGGTGGAATTTAAATGAGCAGTTCTTC.

This clonotype was counted many times. The CDR3, as DNA: TGCGCCAGCAGCCAAGATAGGCTGGGCTCTAACTATGGCTACACCTTC. Protein sequence: CASSQDRLGSNYGYTF. This chain links TRBV4-3 with TRBJ1-2; D ambiguous. CDR3 length: 16 amino acids. The germline V gene has CDR1 LGHNA and CDR2 YSLEER. V was shortened by 0 bases and J by 0 bases, with 11 bases between the two germline ends.

In its sample, this clonotype was seen a few times. The V gene is TRBV7-2, the J gene TRBJ2-7; TRBD2 matches at 12 bases. V shed 3 bases, J shed 4 bases, and the junction held 7 bases outside the gene matches. From germline, CDR1 is SGHTA and CDR2 FQGNSA. CDR3 length equals 16 residues. For the CDR3, the DNA is TGTGCCAGCAGCTTTGGGTTGGGGACTAGCGGGTACGAGCAGTACTTC. Translation gives CASSFGLGTSGYEQYF.

The chain combines TRBV20-1 with TRBJ2-1; TRBD2 aligns across 11 bases. This CDR3 is 17 amino acids long. Germline loops: CDR1 DFQATT, CDR2 SNEGSKA (reference sequence). The trim removed 1 base at V and 8 bases at J, leaving 13 bases unmatched. The CDR3 region has the DNA TGCAGTGCTAGAGCCGATATTCTAGCGGGAGGTCGTGATGAGCAGTTCTTC. It translates to CSARADILAGGRDEQFF.

This clonotype occurred many times. J is TRBJ1-2 and V is TRBV20-1, with D possibly TRBD1 on 5 matching bases. Between the trimmed V and J ends, which lost 4 bases and 4 bases, there was a span of 13 bases. This CDR3 region has 13 residues. CDR1 is DFQATT and CDR2 is SNEGSKA in the germline V gene (reference sequence). CDR3 DNA sequence: TGCAGTGCTAACTTGCAGGGAAGCTATGGCTACACCTTC. It yields the protein CSANLQGSYGYTF.

This clonotype was seen only a few times. The rearrangement links TRBV29-1 to TRBJ1-2; the match to TRBD1 covers 7 bases. Trimming took 7 bases from V and 4 from J; bases not matched to a gene: 9. The CDR3 runs to 13 residues. Germline values: CDR1 SQVTM, CDR2 ANQGSEA. This CDR3 is CSAHTGDGYGYTF. CDR3 DNA: TGCAGCGCCCATACAGGGGACGGCTATGGCTACACCTTC.

The table lists this clonotype with many counts. This chain connects TRBV4-3 to TRBJ2-1; D is unresolved. This CDR3 has 11 amino acids. Germline lookup yields CDR1 LGHNA and CDR2 YSLEER. The ends were cut back, 3 bases at V and 4 bases at J, with 1 base in the middle. CDR3 amino acids: CASSQYNEQFF. The CDR3 bases are TGCGCCAGCAGCCAGTACAATGAGCAGTTCTTC.

Only a few counts were recorded for this clonotype. J is TRBJ2-1 and V is TRBV20-1; D gene uncertain. This CDR3 comprises 14 residues. Germline CDR1 DFQATT, CDR2 SNEGSKA (reference sequence). The germline V and J ends were trimmed by 3 bases and 5 bases, with 14 bases remaining between them. The DNA of the CDR3 is TGCAGTGCTAGTCCCCTAGAAGAGAACAATGAGCAGTTCTTC. Encoded protein: CSASPLEENNEQFF.

The chain uses TRBV10-3 and TRBJ1-5; D ambiguous. CDR1 and CDR2 (germline): ENHRY, SYGVKD. The CDR3 is 13 amino acids. V gave up 4 bases and J gave up 4 bases, with 8 bases separating them. This CDR3 reads CAISGQPNQPQHF. The DNA for the CDR3 is TGTGCCATCAGTGGGCAACCGAATCAGCCCCAGCATTTT.

This clonotype was recorded many times. The V gene is TRBV20-1, the J gene TRBJ2-7; TRBD2 matches at 8 bases. V was pared by 4 bases and J by 2 bases, with 7 bases of the junction left unmatched. The germline V gene encodes CDR1 DFQATT and CDR2 SNEGSKA (reference sequence). The CDR3 runs to 14 residues. Written as DNA, the CDR3 is TGCAGTGCTACGAGCGGGAGACCCACCTACGAGCAGTACTTC. Residues: CSATSGRPTYEQYF.

This clonotype has ten or more counts. The chain recombines TRBV18 with TRBJ2-3; weak D call: TRBD2 (6 bases). The CDR3 loop spans 15 amino acids. CDR1 and CDR2 from the germline V gene are KGHSH and LQKENI. V lost 2 bases to trimming and J lost 0 bases, with 9 bases between them. DNA for the CDR3: TGTGCCAGCTCACCAACTAGCACTAGCACAGATACGCAGTATTTT. Encoded protein: CASSPTSTSTDTQYF.

This clonotype was counted ten times or more. The chain couples TRBV15 to TRBJ2-1; tentative D call: TRBD1 (5 bases). CDR3 size: 13 residues. The V gene's germline CDR1 is LNHNV and CDR2 YYDKDF (reference sequence). Trimming took 1 base from V and 6 from J, leaving 7 bases between them. The CDR3 DNA reads as TGTGCCACCAGCAGAGGACAGATCAATGAGCAGTTCTTC. Translated: CATSRGQINEQFF. The full variable domain, rest sourced from reference TRBV15 and TRBJ2-1, is DAMVIQNPRYQVTQFGKPVTLSCSQTLNHNVMYWYQQKSSQAPKLLFHYYDKDFNNEADTPDNFQSRRPNTSFCFLDIRSPGLGDTAMYLCATSRGQINEQFFGPGTRLTVL.